This section outlines one T cell receptor beta chain sequence together with its context. This clonotype was counted many times. There is no known antigen for this receptor. Per-nucleotide qualities are absent, and no much larger clonotype sits a single base away. The data originate from a study of early T cells in non-severe SARS-CoV-2 infection (dated by TCRdb to the early 2020s). About the full investigation: TCR sequencing used bulk RNA from unsorted whole blood, so alpha and beta chains could not be paired. The paper as a whole reports these results and caveats: VDJdb matching was skewed toward anti-spike CD8 responses, so virus-specific expansions were likely underestimated and private and CD4 specificities were missed.

The CDR3 measures 14 amino acids from cysteine to phenylalanine. Of the read, only the CDR3 DNA is kept; its 42 bases are in frame from base 1. Unmatched junction bases come to 3, with V trimmed by 4 bases and J by 6 bases. A case-control design nested within a healthcare worker cohort in London, UK, was used, with weekly nasopharyngeal swab PCR tests and blood sampling performed. Healthcare workers were enrolled in the week of the UK lockdown, from 23 to 31 March 2020, and were followed every week for up to roughly 15 weeks. The receptor library was made with 5' RACE. The data were produced on a NextSeq 500. Unique molecular identifiers were attached to individual cDNA molecules in the TCR library protocol so that sequencing error and PCR bias could be corrected. TCR alpha and beta chains were both sequenced, and the abundances of alpha and beta sequences in each sample were closely correlated with each other. On the study's bioinformatics: Decombinator V4 was used to annotate TCR sequences for V gene, J gene and CDR3. TCRs were defined as expanded if a significant change between any two time points was detected under a Poisson model with p below 0.0001. TCR abundances were normalised to the total number of TCRs sequenced per sample and expressed as counts per million. TRAV1-2 paired with TRAJ12, TRAJ20 or TRAJ33 defined MAIT TCRs, while TRAV10 paired with TRAJ18 defined iNKT TCRs. VDJdb, accessed 1 November 2021, was searched for CMV, EBV and SARS-CoV-2 annotated TCRs, with TCRs annotated for multiple antigens excluded. The public reads were reanalyzed by TCRdb: fastp trimming at Q25, MiXCR alignment, in-frame beta chains only. Entries are consolidated by CDR3 protein sequence, retaining the most common genes and DNA. It is TCRdb's table, rather than the study itself, that gives the V and J calls and clone size. This sample is represented by approximately 76,000 distinct CDR3 sequences; about 14% of them were singletons. The ten largest clones capture roughly 3% of the sample.

Input material: whole blood. The TCR sequence derives from an adult who was a healthcare worker with PCR-confirmed SARS-CoV-2 infection or an uninfected control (not recorded which). The V and J segments used are TRBV12-3 or TRBV12-4 and TRBJ1-5, with 10 middle bases fitting TRBD1. The nucleotide sequence is given as TGTGCCAGCAGTTGGGACAGGGGATCTCAGCCCCAGCATTTT. Translated, it gives CASSWDRGSQPQHF.